The 21 T cell receptor beta chains below were found in one sample sequenced in a study of shared clonotypes between healthy human individuals. Libraries were prepared by immunoSEQ multiplex PCR; TCRdb keeps only in-frame clonotypes and omits some of them. The repertoire consists of about 2.1 million clones, with roughly 95% occurring once and the leading ten covering about 1.7%. CD8 cells regarded as naive lacked CD45RO, were positively chosen for CCR7, and omitted terminally differentiated effector memory CD45RA+ cells. The sample taken for sequencing was naive CD8+ T cells from PBMCs. The receptor source for this set is a man aged 18 to 29 in good health. Some clones in this sample may be carry-over from other donors' samples.

This clone occurred once. The chain combines TRBV27 with TRBJ2-1, with 7 nucleotides matching TRBD2. Germline V gene sequence: CDR1 MNHEY, CDR2 SMNVEV (reference sequence). V lost 2 bases, J lost 6 bases, and 13 bases stayed unmatched. The CDR3 runs to 17 residues. The CDR3 nucleotides are TGTGCCAGCAGTTTAATTAGGGTCGCGGGAGTTTTCAATGAGCAGTTCTTC. Protein sequence: CASSLIRVAGVFNEQFF.

This sequence joins TRBV11-2 and TRBJ2-7; weak D call: TRBD1 (6 bases). V lost 0 bases and J 1 base, leaving 10 bases between the germline ends. This CDR3 comprises 15 residues. The germline CDR1 and CDR2 sequences are SGHAT and FQNNGV. The CDR3, as DNA: TGTGCCAGCAGCTTAGAATGGGGACAATCCTACGAGCAGTACTTC. Translating it yields CASSLEWGQSYEQYF.

This clone has only one observation. The chain uses TRBV28 and TRBJ1-1; D perhaps matches TRBD1 (5 bases). The germline V and J ends were trimmed by 3 bases and 5 bases, with 7 bases remaining between them. Per germline, CDR1 MDHEN and CDR2 SYDVKM. The CDR3 totals 12 residues. The CDR3 loop reads CASSFKGTEAFF. The CDR3 DNA reads as TGTGCCAGCAGTTTTAAGGGGACTGAAGCTTTCTTT. The full variable domain, its missing parts supplied by reference TRBV28 and TRBJ1-1, is DVKVTQSSRYLVKRTGEKVFLECVQDMDHENMFWYRQDPGLGLRLIYFSYDVKMKEKGDIPEGYSVSREKKERFSLILESASTNQTSMYLCASSFKGTEAFFGQGTRLTVV.

This chain connects TRBV15 to TRBJ2-1; 12 positions match TRBD1. This CDR3 has 19 amino acids. CDR1 LNHNV and CDR2 YYDKDF come from the germline V gene (reference sequence). Losses at the gene ends were 2 bases for V and 5 bases for J; bases not matched to a gene: 13. CDR3 region: CATSRSRPGQGARDNEQFF. As DNA, the CDR3 is TGTGCCACCAGCAGAAGCCGCCCGGGACAGGGGGCGAGGGACAATGAGCAGTTCTTC.

This chain links TRBV27 with TRBJ2-7; 9 bases map to TRBD1. CDR1 and CDR2 (germline): MNHEY, SMNVEV (reference sequence). The CDR3 has 17 amino acids. V trimming: 1 base; J trimming: 3 bases; junction bases outside the gene matches: 10. The CDR3 DNA reads TGTGCCAGCAGTTTATTGCAAACAGGGGGCGTGGGCTACGAGCAGTACTTC. Translated: CASSLLQTGGVGYEQYF.

This chain links TRBV6-1 with TRBJ2-7; 13 nucleotides align to TRBD2. Germline V gives CDR1 MNHNS, CDR2 SASEGT. Germline trimming cut 6 bases from V and 3 bases from J; bases unmatched to any gene: 5. The CDR3 runs 15 residues. CDR3 region: CASRPTSGRGYEQYF. The CDR3 DNA reads TGTGCCAGCAGACCCACTAGCGGGAGGGGCTACGAGCAGTACTTC.

V is TRBV5-4 and J is TRBJ1-2; TRBD1 is a possible D gene (5 bases). V was clipped by 3 bases and J by 6 bases, with 15 bases between them. CDR1 SGHNT and CDR2 YYREEE come from the germline V gene (reference sequence). The CDR3 has 14 amino acids. The CDR3 DNA follows: TGTGCCAGCAGCTCCCCCGGGACCCTGGATGGCTACACCTTC. Translated, it gives CASSSPGTLDGYTF.

The chain joins TRBV7-9 to TRBJ2-3; TRBD2 is a possible D gene (5 bases). Germline V gives CDR1 SEHNR, CDR2 FQNEAQ (reference sequence). With 3 bases removed from V and 2 bases from J, the gap between germline ends came to 6 bases. The CDR3 runs to 13 residues. In nucleotides, the CDR3 is TGTGCCAGCAGCTTCGGGGACACAGATACGCAGTATTTT. It yields the protein CASSFGDTDTQYF.

This sequence joins TRBV6-5 and TRBJ2-2; TRBD1 aligns across 10 bases. Trimming at V came to 6 bases and at J to 6 bases, leaving 4 bases not matched to a gene. This CDR3 region has 14 residues. Germline V lookup: CDR1 MNHEY, CDR2 SVGAGI. The CDR3 here is CASSRDRGPGELFF. CDR3 bases: TGTGCCAGCAGCCGGGACAGGGGCCCCGGGGAGCTGTTTTTT.

The genes are TRBV10-3 and TRBJ2-7; the match to TRBD2 covers 16 bases. The J segment lost 2 bases and the V segment lost 7 bases, leaving 5 bases of the junction unmatched. Germline V CDR1 and CDR2: ENHRY, SYGVKD. This CDR3 has 16 amino acids. The CDR3 DNA is TGTGCCATCACCCCGGGACTAGCGGGAGGGCCCTACGAGCAGTACTTC. Translated, it gives CAITPGLAGGPYEQYF.

The rearrangement links TRBV29-1 to TRBJ2-1, with D possibly matching TRBD2 (5 bases). There are 16 residues in the CDR3. Looked up from germline, CDR1 is SQVTM and CDR2 is ANQGSEA. V was shortened by 2 bases and J by 0 bases, with 14 bases between the two germline ends. The CDR3 sequence: CSVENPRRSSYNEQFF. The CDR3 DNA sequence: TGCAGCGTTGAAAACCCGCGGAGGAGCTCCTACAATGAGCAGTTCTTC.

CDR3 in DNA: TGTGCCAGCAGCTCCTCGGCCGACTATGGCTACACCTTC. It yields the protein CASSSSADYGYTF. The chain employs TRBV5-4 and TRBJ1-2; D remains ambiguous. This CDR3 is built from 13 residues. Germline assignment: CDR1 SGHNT and CDR2 YYREEE (reference sequence). Trimming removed 3 bases at V and 3 bases at J, with 9 bases between.

CDR3 in amino acids: CASSLTGSGGIGELFF. DNA for the CDR3: TGTGCCAGCAGCTTAACCGGCTCCGGGGGCATCGGGGAGCTGTTTTTT. The gene calls are TRBV7-3 and TRBJ2-2; D possibly matches TRBD1 or TRBD2 (6 bases each). CDR3 length equals 16 residues. CDR1 is SGHTA, CDR2 FQGTGA, per germline. Trimming removed 0 bases from V and 7 bases from J, with 15 bases in between.

V usage is TRBV5-4 and J usage is TRBJ1-1, with a weak D call TRBD1 (6 bases). The V end was cut by 0 bases, the J end by 4 bases, with 10 bases between. The CDR3 covers 14 residues. CDR1 SGHNT and CDR2 YYREEE come from the germline V gene (reference sequence). In DNA form, the CDR3 reads TGTGCCAGCAGCTTGGTCGGGGGGCCCACTGAAGCTTTCTTT. Translation gives CASSLVGGPTEAFF.

V is TRBV7-8 and J is TRBJ2-1; the match to TRBD2 covers 10 bases. Germline V gene data show CDR1 as SGHVS and CDR2 as FQNEAQ. Unmatched junction bases numbered 5, after V lost 5 bases and J lost 1 base. The CDR3 is 16 residues long. DNA for the CDR3: TGTGCCAGCAGCAGCCCGGGACTAGCGTCCTACAATGAGCAGTTCTTC. Translation: CASSSPGLASYNEQFF. The full variable domain, in which reference TRBV7-8 and TRBJ2-1 provide the parts outside the CDR3, is GAGVSQSPRYKVAKRGQDVALRCDPISGHVSLFWYQQALGQGPEFLTYFQNEAQLDKSGLPSDRFFAERPEGSVSTLKIQRTQQEDSAVYLCASSSPGLASYNEQFFGPGTRLTVL.

The V gene is TRBV2, the J gene TRBJ2-7; weak D call: TRBD2 (5 bases). CDR3 size: 13 residues. V dropped 7 bases and J dropped 3 bases, with 13 bases sitting between them. Germline V gene lookup returns CDR1 SNHLY and CDR2 FYNNEI. CDR3 sequence: CASNGGSDYEQYF. In DNA form, the CDR3 reads TGTGCCAGCAACGGAGGTAGCGACTACGAGCAGTACTTC.

The chain couples TRBV11-2 to TRBJ2-7; 11 bases are a match to TRBD1. The CDR3 length is 16 residues. Looked up from germline, CDR1 is SGHAT and CDR2 is FQNNGV. V lost 4 bases and J lost 3; bases outside the gene matches: 8. Here the CDR3 reads CASSSTRTGGLYEQYF. The CDR3 DNA follows: TGTGCCAGCAGCTCAACCCGGACAGGGGGCCTCTACGAGCAGTACTTC.

The CDR3 sequence: CASSLTGGLIDTQYF. The CDR3 DNA is TGTGCCAGCAGCTTAACAGGGGGCCTCATAGATACGCAGTATTTT. The chain carries TRBV11-1 and TRBJ2-3, with TRBD1 identical over 9 bases. J lost 5 bases, V lost 2 bases, and 5 bases had no gene match. Germline lookup yields CDR1 SGHAT and CDR2 FQDESV (reference sequence). This CDR3 is built from 15 residues.

This chain joins TRBV19 and TRBJ1-1; TRBD1 is a possible D gene (5 bases). V was shortened by 5 bases and J by 4 bases, with 14 bases between the two germline ends. The CDR3 is 14 residues long. From germline, CDR1 is LNHDA and CDR2 SQIVND (reference sequence). In nucleotides, the CDR3 is TGTGCCAGTAGTCACGCCTCGGGGGGCACTGAAGCTTTCTTT. Translating gives CASSHASGGTEAFF.

This chain connects TRBV7-9 to TRBJ2-1; 11 nucleotides match TRBD2. The CDR3 runs 17 residues. The germline V gene has CDR1 SEHNR and CDR2 FQNEAQ (reference sequence). J was trimmed by 4 bases and V by 4 bases; bases with no gene match: 9. The CDR3 nucleotides are TGTGCCAGCAGCTCCGGGACTAGCGGTAGTAGGTACAATGAGCAGTTCTTC. Amino acid sequence: CASSSGTSGSRYNEQFF.

V gene TRBV2 combines with J gene TRBJ2-1; D is unresolved. The CDR3 runs to 12 residues. V dropped 3 bases and J dropped 3 bases, with 3 bases sitting between them. Germline V gene lookup returns CDR1 SNHLY and CDR2 FYNNEI. The CDR3 reads CASSDNYNEQFF. The CDR3 DNA reads TGTGCCAGCAGTGACAACTACAATGAGCAGTTCTTC.